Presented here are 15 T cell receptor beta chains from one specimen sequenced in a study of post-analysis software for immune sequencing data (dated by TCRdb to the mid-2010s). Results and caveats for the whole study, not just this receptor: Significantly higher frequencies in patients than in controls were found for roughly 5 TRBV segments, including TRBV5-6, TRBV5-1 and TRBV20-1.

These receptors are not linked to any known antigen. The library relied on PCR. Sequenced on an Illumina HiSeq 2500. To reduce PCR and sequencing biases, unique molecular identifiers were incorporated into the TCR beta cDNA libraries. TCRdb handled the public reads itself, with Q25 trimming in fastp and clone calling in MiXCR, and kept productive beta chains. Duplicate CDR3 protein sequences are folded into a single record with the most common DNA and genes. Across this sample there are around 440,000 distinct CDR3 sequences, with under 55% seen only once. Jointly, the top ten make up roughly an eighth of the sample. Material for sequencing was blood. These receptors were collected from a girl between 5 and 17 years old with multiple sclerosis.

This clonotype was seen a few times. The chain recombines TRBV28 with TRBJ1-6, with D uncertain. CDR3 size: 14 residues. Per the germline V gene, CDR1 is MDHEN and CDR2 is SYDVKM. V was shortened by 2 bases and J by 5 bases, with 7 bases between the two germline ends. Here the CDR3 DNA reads TGTGCCAGCAGTTTACACTCGAATAATTCACCCCTCCACTTT. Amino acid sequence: CASSLHSNNSPLHF.

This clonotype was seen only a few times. CDR3 loop: CAVGSSYNEQFF. CDR3 nucleotide sequence: TGCGCGGTGGGGAGCTCCTACAATGAGCAGTTCTTC. V and J are TRBV20-1 and TRBJ2-1; TRBD2 might be the D (5 bases). Germline lookup yields CDR1 DFQATT and CDR2 SNEGSKA (reference sequence). CDR3 length: 12 residues.

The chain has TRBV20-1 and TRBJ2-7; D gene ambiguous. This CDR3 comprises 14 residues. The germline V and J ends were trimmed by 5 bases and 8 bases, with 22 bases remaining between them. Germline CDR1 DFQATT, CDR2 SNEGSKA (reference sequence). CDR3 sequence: CSALGGQARFQQYF. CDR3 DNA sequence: TGCAGTGCTCTAGGCGGCCAGGCCCGCTTCCAGCAGTACTTC.

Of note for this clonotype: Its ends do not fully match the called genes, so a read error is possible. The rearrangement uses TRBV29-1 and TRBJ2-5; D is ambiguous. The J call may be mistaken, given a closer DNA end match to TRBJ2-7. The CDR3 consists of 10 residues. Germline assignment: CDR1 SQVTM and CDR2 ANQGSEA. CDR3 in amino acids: CGVRFGEQYF. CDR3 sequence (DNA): TGCGGCGTTAGGTTCGGCGAGCAGTACTTC.

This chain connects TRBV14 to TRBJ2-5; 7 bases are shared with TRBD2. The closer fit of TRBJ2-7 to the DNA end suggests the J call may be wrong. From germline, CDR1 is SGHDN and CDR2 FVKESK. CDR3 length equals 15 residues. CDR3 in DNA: TGTGCCAGCAGCCATGACAGACTAGCCACCTACGAGCAGTACTTC. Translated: CASSHDRLATYEQYF.

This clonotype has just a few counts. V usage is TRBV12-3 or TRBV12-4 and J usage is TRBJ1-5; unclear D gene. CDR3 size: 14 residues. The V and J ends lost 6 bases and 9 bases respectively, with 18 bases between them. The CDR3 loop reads CASSPLGGQWPQHF. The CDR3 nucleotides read TGTGCCAGCAGCCCCCTGGGCGGCCAATGGCCCCAGCATTTT.

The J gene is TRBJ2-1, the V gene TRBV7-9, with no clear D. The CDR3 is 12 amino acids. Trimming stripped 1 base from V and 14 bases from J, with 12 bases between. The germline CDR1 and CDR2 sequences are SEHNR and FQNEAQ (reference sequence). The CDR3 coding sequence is TGTGCCAGCAGCTTAGAGGTGGAAAAGGAGTTCTTC. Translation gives CASSLEVEKEFF.

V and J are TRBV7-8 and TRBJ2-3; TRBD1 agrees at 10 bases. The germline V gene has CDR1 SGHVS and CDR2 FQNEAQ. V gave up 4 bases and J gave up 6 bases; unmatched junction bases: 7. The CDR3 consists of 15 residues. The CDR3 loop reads CASSYRDRGGDTQYF. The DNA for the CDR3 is TGTGCCAGCAGCTACCGGGACAGGGGAGGCGATACGCAGTATTTT.

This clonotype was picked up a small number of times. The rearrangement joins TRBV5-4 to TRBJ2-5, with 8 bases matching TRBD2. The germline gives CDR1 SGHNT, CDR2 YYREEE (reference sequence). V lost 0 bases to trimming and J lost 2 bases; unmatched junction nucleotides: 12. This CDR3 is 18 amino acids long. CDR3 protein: CASSLASLAGQLQETQYF. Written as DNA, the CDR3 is TGTGCCAGCAGCTTGGCCTCTCTAGCGGGTCAGTTGCAAGAGACCCAGTACTTC.

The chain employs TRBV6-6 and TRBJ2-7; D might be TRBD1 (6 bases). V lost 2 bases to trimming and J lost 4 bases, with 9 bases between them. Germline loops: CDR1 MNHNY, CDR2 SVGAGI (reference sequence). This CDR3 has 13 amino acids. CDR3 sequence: CASSYTDRYEQYF. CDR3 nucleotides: TGTGCCAGCAGTTACACGGACAGATACGAGCAGTACTTC.

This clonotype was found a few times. The CDR3 here is CAISDWASGKYNEQFF. The CDR3 DNA is TGTGCCATCAGTGATTGGGCTAGCGGGAAGTACAATGAGCAGTTCTTC. The rearrangement joins TRBV10-3 to TRBJ2-1; 9 bases map to TRBD2. Germline loops: CDR1 ENHRY, CDR2 SYGVKD. After removal of 3 bases from V and 4 bases from J, the junction contained 7 bases not matched to a gene. The length of the CDR3 is 16 residues.

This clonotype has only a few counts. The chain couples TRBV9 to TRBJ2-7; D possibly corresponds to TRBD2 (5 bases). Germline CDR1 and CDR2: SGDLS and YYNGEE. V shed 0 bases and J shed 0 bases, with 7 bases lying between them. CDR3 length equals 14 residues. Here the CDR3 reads CASSVVGSSYEQYF. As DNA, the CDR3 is TGTGCCAGCAGCGTAGTTGGGAGCTCCTACGAGCAGTACTTC.

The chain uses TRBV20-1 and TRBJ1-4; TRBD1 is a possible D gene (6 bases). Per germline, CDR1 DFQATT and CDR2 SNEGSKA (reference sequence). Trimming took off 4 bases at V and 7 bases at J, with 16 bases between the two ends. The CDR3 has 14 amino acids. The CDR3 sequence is CSAKEDGGPEKLFF. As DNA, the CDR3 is TGCAGTGCTAAGGAGGACGGGGGGCCTGAAAAACTGTTTTTT.

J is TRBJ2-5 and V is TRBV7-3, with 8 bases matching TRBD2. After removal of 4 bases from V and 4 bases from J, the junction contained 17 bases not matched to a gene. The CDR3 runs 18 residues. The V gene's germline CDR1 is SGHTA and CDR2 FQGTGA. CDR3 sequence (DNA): TGTGCCAGCAGCTCCTTGGCTTGGGGCGGGAGGCAGGTAGAGACCCAGTACTTC. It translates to CASSSLAWGGRQVETQYF.

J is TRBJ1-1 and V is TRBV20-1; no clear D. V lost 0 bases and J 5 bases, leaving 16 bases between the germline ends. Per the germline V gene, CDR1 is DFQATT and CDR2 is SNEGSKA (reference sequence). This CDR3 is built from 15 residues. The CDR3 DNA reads TGCAGTGCTAGAGAACCTTTGGGAGTATGGACTGAAGCTTTCTTT. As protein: CSAREPLGVWTEAFF.